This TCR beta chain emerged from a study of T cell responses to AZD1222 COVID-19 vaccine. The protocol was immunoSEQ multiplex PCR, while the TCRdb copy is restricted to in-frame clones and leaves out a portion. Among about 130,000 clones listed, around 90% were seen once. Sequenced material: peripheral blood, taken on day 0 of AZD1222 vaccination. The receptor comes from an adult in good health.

The CDR3 region has the DNA TGTGCCTGGAGCTCTCAGGGTCCTGAAGCTTTCTTT. As protein: CAWSSQGPEAFF. The chain employs TRBV30 and TRBJ1-1, with D perhaps TRBD1 (5 bases). The germline V gene encodes CDR1 GTSNPN and CDR2 SVGIG (reference sequence). CDR3 size: 12 residues. V dropped 3 bases and J dropped 6 bases, with 11 bases sitting between them. Together with reference TRBV30 and TRBJ1-1, the CDR3 gives the full variable domain: SQTIHQWPATLVQPVGSPLSLECTVEGTSNPNLYWYRQAAGRGLQLLFYSVGIGQISSEVPQNLSASRPQDRQFILSSKKLLLSDSGFYLCAWSSQGPEAFFGQGTRLTVV.